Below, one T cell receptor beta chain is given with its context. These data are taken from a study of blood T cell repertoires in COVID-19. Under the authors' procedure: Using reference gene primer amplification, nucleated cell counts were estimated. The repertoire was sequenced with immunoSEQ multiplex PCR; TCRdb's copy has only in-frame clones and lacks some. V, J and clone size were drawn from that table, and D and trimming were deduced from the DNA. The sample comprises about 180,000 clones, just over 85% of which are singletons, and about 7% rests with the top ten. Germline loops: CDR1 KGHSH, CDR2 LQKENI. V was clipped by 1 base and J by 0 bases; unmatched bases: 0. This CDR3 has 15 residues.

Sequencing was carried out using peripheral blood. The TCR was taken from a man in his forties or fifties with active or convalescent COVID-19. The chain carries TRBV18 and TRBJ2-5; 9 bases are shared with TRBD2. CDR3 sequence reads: CASSPLAGDQETQYF. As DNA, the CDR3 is TGTGCCAGCTCACCACTAGCGGGAGACCAAGAGACCCAGTACTTC.